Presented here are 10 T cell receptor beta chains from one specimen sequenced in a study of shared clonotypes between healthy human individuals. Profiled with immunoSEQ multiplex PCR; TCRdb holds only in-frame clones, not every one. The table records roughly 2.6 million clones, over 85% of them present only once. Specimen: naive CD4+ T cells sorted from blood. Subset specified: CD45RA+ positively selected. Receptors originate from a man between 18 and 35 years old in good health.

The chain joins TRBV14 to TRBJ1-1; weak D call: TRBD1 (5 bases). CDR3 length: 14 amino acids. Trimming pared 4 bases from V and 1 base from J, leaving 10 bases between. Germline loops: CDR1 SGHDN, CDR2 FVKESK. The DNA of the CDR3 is TGTGCCAGCAGCCCCCGAGGACAGAACACTGAAGCTTTCTTT. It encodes CASSPRGQNTEAFF.

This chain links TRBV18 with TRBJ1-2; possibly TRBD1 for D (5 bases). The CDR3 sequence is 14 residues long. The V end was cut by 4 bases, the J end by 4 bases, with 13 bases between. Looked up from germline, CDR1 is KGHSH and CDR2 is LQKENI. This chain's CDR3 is CASSRGTDFYGYTF. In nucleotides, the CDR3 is TGTGCCAGCTCACGGGGGACGGACTTCTATGGCTACACCTTC. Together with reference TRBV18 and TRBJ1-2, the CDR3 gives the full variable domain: NAGVMQNPRHLVRRRGQEARLRCSPMKGHSHVYWYRQLPEEGLKFMVYLQKENIIDESGMPKERFSAEFPKEGPSILRIQQVVRGDSAAYFCASSRGTDFYGYTFGSGTRLTVV.

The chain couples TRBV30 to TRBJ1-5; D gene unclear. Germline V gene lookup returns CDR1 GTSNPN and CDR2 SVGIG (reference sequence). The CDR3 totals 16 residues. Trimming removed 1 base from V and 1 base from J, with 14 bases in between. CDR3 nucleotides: TGTGCCTGGAGTGGCGGGTCGACGGCGAGCAATCAGCCCCAGCATTTT. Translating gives CAWSGGSTASNQPQHF.

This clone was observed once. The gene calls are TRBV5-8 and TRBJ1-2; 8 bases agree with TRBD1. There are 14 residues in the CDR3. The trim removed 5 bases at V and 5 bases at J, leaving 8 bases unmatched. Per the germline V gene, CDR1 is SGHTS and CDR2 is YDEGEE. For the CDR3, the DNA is TGTGCCAGCAGAGATGGGACAGGATTTTATGGCTACACCTTC. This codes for CASRDGTGFYGYTF.

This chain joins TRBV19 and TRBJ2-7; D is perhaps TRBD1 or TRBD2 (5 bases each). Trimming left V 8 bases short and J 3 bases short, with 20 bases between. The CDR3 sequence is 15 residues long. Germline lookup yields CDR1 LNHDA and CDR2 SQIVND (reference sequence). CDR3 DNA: TGTGCCAGTGCCTCGGGGCAGTACCAAGTCTACGAGCAGTACTTC. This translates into CASASGQYQVYEQYF. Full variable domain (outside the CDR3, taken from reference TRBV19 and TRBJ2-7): DGGITQSPKYLFRKEGQNVTLSCEQNLNHDAMYWYRQDPGQGLRLIYYSQIVNDFQKGDIAEGYSVSREKKESFPLTVTSAQKNPTAFYLCASASGQYQVYEQYFGPGTRLTVT.

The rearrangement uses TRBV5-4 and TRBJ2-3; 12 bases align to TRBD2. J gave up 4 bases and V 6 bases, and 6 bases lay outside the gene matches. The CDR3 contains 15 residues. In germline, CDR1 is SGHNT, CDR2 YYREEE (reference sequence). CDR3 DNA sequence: TGTGCCAGCAACGAACTAGCGGGGGGCCCAGATACGCAGTATTTT. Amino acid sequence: CASNELAGGPDTQYF.

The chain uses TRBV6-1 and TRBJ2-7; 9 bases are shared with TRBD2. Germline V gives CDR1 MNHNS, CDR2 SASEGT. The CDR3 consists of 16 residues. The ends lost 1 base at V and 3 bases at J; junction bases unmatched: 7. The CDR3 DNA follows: TGTGCCAGCAGTGAAGACGGGTGGCGGGAGGGCTACGAGCAGTACTTC. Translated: CASSEDGWREGYEQYF.

CDR3 DNA sequence: TGCGCCAGCAGCTTGGGTGGAATGGGGAATTCACCCCTCCACTTT. Protein product: CASSLGGMGNSPLHF. This sequence joins TRBV5-1 and TRBJ1-6; D is undetermined. The V end lost 0 bases, the J end lost 7 bases, and 11 bases lay between the germline ends. The CDR3 spans 15 residues. Germline-derived CDR1 and CDR2 are SGHRS and YFSETQ.

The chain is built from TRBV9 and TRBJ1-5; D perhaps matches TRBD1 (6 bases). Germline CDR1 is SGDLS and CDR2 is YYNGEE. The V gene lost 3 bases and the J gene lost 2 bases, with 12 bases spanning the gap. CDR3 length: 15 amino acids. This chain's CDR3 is CASSAHREGNQPQHF. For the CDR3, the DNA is TGTGCCAGCAGCGCCCACAGGGAGGGCAATCAGCCCCAGCATTTT.

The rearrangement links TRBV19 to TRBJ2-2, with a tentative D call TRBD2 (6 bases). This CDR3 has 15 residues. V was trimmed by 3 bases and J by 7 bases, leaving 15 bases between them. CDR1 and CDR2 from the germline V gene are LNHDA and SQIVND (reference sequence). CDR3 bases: TGTGCCAGTAGTATCTCCCCCGGACTACACGGGGAGCTGTTTTTT. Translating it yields CASSISPGLHGELFF.